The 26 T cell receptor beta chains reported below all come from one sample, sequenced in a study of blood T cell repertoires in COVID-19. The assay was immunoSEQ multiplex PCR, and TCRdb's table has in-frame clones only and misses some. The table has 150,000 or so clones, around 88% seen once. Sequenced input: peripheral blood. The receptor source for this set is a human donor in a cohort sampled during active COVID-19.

This chain's CDR3 is CASSSPTQGKYGYTF. In DNA, the CDR3 is TGTGCCAGCAGCTCCCCAACCCAGGGGAAATATGGCTACACCTTC. V gene TRBV5-5 combines with J gene TRBJ1-2, with TRBD1 as a possible D gene (6 bases). Germline V gene sequence: CDR1 SGHKS, CDR2 YYEKEE (reference sequence). The CDR3 is 15 amino acids. V lost 3 bases to trimming and J lost 5 bases, with 17 bases between them.

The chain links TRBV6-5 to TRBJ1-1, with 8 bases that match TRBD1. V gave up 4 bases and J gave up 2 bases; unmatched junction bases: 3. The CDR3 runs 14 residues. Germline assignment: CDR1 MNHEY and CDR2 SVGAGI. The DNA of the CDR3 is TGTGCCAGCAGTTGGGGACAGGTCAACACTGAAGCTTTCTTT. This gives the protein CASSWGQVNTEAFF.

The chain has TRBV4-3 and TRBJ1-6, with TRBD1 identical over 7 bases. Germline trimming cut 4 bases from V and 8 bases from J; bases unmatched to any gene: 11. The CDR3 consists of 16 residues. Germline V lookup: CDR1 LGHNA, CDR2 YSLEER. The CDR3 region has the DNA TGCGCCAGCAGCCTAATTACAGGGGCCAATTATTCACCCCTCCACTTT. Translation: CASSLITGANYSPLHF.

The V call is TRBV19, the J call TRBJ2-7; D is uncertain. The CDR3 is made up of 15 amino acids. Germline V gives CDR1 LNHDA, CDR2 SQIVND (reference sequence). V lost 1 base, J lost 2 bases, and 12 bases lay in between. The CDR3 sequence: CASSIGQESPYEQYF. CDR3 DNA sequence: TGTGCCAGTAGTATAGGGCAGGAAAGCCCCTACGAGCAGTACTTC. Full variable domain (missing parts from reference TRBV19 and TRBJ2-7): DGGITQSPKYLFRKEGQNVTLSCEQNLNHDAMYWYRQDPGQGLRLIYYSQIVNDFQKGDIAEGYSVSREKKESFPLTVTSAQKNPTAFYLCASSIGQESPYEQYFGPGTRLTVT.

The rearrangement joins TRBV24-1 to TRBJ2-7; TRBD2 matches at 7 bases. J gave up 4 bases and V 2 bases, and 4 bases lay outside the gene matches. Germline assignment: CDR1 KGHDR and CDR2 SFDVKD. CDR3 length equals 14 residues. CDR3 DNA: TGTGCCACCAGTGATTCCGGGGGAGGGTACGAGCAGTACTTC. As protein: CATSDSGGGYEQYF.

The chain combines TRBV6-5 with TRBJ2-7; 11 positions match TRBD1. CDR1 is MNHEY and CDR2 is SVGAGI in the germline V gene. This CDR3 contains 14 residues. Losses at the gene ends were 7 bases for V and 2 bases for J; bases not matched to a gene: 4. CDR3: CASTRDRGTYEQYF. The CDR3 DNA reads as TGTGCCAGCACACGGGACAGGGGGACCTACGAGCAGTACTTC.

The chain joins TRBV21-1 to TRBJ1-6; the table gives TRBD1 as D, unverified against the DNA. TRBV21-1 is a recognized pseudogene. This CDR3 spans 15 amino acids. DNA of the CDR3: TGTGCCAGCAGCAAAGGACAGGGTCAATACTCACCCCTCCACTTT. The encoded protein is CASSKGQGQYSPLHF.

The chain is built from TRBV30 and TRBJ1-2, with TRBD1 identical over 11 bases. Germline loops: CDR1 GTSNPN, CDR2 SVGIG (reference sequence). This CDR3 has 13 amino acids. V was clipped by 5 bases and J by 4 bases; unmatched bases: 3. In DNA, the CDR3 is TGTGCCTGGCGGACAGGGGGCCGCTATGGCTACACCTTC. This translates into CAWRTGGRYGYTF.

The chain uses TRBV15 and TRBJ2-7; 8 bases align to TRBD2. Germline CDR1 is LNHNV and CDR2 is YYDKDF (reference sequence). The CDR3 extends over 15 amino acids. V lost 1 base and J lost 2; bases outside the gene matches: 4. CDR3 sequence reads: CATSRGVAGTYEQYF. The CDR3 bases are TGTGCCACCAGCAGAGGGGTAGCGGGAACCTACGAGCAGTACTTC.

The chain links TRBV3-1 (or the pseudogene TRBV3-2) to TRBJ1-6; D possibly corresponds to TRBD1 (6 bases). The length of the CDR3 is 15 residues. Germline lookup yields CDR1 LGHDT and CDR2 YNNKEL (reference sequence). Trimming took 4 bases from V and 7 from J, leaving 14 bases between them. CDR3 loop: CASSLAGTRNSPLHF. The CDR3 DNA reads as TGTGCCAGCAGCCTGGCCGGGACACGAAATTCACCCCTCCACTTT.

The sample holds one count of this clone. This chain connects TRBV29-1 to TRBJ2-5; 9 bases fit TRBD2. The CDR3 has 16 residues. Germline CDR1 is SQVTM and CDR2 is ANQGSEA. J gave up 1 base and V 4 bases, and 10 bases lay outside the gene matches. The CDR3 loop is CSVAASGMHGQETQYF. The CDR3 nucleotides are TGCAGCGTTGCGGCTAGCGGGATGCACGGCCAAGAGACCCAGTACTTC.

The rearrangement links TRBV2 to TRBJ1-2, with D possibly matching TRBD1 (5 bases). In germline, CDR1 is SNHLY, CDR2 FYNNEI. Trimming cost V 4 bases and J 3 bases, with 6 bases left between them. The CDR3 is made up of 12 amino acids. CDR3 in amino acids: CASSAGYYGYTF. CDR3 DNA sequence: TGTGCCAGCAGTGCAGGGTACTATGGCTACACCTTC.

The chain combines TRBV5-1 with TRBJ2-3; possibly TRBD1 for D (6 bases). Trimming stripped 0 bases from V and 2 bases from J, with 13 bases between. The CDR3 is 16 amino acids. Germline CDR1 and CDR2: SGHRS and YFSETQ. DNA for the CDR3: TGCGCCAGCAGCTTGGAGGGGCGGACAGTCACAGATACGCAGTATTTT. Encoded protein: CASSLEGRTVTDTQYF.

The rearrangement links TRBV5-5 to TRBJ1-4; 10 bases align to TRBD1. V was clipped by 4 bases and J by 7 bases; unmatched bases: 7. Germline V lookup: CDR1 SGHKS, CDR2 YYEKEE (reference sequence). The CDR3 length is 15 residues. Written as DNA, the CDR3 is TGTGCCAGCAGCCCCGGGACAGGGGAAAGTGAAAAACTGTTTTTT. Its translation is CASSPGTGESEKLFF.

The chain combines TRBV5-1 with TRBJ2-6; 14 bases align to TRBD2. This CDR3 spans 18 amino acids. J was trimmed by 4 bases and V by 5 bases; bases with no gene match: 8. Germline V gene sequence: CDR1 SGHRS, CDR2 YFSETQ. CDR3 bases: TGCGCCAGCAGAGCCGGGACTAGCGGGAGTTCGGGGGCCAACGTCCTGACTTTC. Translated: CASRAGTSGSSGANVLTF.

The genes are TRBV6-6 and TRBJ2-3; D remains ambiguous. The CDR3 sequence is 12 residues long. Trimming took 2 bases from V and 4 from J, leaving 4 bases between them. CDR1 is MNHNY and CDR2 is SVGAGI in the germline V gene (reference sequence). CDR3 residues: CASSYGPDTQYF. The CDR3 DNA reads TGTGCCAGCAGTTACGGCCCAGATACGCAGTATTTT.

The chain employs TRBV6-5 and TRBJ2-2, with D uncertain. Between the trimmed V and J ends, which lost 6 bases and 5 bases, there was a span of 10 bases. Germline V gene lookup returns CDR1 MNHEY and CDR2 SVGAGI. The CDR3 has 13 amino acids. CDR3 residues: CASRAVVTGELFF. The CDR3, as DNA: TGTGCCAGCAGAGCCGTGGTTACCGGGGAGCTGTTTTTT.

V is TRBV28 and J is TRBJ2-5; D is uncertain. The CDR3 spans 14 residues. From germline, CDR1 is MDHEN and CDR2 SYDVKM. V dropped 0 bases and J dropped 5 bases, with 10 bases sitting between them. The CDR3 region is CASSLWASLETQYF. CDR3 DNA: TGTGCCAGCAGTTTATGGGCTTCCTTGGAGACCCAGTACTTC.

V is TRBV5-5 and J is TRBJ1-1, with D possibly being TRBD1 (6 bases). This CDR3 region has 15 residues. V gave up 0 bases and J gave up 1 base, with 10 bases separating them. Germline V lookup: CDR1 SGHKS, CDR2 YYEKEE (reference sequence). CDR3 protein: CASSLELRGNTEAFF. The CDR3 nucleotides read TGTGCCAGCAGCTTGGAACTCAGGGGGAACACTGAAGCTTTCTTT.

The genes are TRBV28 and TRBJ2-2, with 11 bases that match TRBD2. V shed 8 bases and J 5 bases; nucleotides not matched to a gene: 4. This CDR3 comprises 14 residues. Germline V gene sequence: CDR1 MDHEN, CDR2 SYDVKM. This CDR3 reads CASLGLAETGELFF. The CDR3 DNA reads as TGTGCCAGCCTGGGACTAGCGGAAACCGGGGAGCTGTTTTTT.

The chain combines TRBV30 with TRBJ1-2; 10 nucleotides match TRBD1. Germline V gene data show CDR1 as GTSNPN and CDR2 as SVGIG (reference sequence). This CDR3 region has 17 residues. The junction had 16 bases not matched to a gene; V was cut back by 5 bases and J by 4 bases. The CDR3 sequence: CAWLPGTGAFRGYGYTF. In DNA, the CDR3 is TGTGCCTGGTTGCCCGGGACAGGGGCCTTTCGCGGCTATGGCTACACCTTC.

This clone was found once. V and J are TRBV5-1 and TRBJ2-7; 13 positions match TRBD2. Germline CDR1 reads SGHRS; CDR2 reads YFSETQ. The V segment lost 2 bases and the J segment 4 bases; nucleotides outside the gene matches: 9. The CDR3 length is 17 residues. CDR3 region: CASSFVPGTSGTYEQYF. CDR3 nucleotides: TGCGCCAGCAGCTTCGTGCCCGGGACTAGCGGGACTTACGAGCAGTACTTC.

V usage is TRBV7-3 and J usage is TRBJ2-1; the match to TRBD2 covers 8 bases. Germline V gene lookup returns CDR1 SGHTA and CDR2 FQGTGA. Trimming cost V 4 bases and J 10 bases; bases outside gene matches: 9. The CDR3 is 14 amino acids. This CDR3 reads CASSSNPLAGEQFF. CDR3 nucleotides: TGTGCCAGCAGCTCGAATCCTTTAGCGGGGGAGCAGTTCTTC.

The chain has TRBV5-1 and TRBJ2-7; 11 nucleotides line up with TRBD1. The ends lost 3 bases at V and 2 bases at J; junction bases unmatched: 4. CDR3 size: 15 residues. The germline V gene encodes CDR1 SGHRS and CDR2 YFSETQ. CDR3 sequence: CASSSGQGAAYEQYF. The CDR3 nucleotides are TGCGCCAGCAGCTCAGGACAGGGGGCTGCCTACGAGCAGTACTTC. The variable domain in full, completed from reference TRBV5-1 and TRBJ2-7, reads KAGVTQTPRYLIKTRGQQVTLSCSPISGHRSVSWYQQTPGQGLQFLFEYFSETQRNKGNFPGRFSGRQFSNSRSEMNVSTLELGDSALYLCASSSGQGAAYEQYFGPGTRLTVT.

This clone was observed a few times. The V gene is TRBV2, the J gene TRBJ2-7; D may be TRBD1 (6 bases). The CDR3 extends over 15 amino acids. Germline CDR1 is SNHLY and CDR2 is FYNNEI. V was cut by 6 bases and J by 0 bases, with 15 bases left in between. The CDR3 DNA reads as TGTGCCAGCAGCCCCGGGACAAGGGCCTCCTACGAGCAGTACTTC. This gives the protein CASSPGTRASYEQYF.

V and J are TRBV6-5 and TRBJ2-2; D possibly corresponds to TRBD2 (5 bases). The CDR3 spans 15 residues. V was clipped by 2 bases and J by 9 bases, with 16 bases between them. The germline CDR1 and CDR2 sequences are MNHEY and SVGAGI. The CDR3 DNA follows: TGTGCCAGCAGTTACCGATTACCTGGGGAGCGGGAGCTGTTTTTT. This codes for CASSYRLPGERELFF.